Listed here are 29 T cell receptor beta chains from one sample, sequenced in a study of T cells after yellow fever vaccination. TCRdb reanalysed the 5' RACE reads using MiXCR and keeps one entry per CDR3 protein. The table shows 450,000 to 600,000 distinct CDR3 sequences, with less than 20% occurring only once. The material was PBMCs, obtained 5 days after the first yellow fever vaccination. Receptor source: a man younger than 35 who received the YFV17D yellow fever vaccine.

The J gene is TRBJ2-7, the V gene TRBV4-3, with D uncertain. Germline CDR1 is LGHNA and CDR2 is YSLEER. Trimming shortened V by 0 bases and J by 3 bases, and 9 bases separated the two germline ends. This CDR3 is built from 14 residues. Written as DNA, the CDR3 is TGCGCCAGCAGCCAAGATGCAGTAGACTACGAGCAGTACTTC. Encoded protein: CASSQDAVDYEQYF.

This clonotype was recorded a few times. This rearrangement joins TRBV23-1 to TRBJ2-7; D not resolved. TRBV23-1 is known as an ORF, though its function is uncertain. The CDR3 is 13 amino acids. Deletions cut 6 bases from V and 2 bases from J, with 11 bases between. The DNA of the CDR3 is TGCGCCAGCAGACAAGACGTAACCTACGAGCAGTACTTC. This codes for CASRQDVTYEQYF.

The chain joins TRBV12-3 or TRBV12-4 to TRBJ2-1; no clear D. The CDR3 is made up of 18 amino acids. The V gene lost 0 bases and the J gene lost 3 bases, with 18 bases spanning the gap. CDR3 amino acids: CASSLAHAGPLIYNEQFF. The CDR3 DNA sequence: TGTGCCAGCAGTTTAGCGCACGCCGGACCACTAATCTACAATGAGCAGTTCTTC.

This CDR3 is CASRGQGSDTQYF. As DNA, the CDR3 is TGTGCCAGCAGGGGGCAGGGGAGCGATACGCAGTATTTT. The V call is TRBV6-1, the J call TRBJ2-3, with D possibly TRBD1 on 6 matching bases. The CDR3 spans 13 residues. V lost 6 bases and J lost 6, with 13 bases in between. Germline V lookup: CDR1 MNHNS, CDR2 SASEGT.

Here the CDR3 DNA reads TGCGCCAGCAGCTCGAAGGACACCCTCGGGGATACGCAGTATTTT. This codes for CASSSKDTLGDTQYF. The V call is TRBV5-1, the J call TRBJ2-3, with D tentatively TRBD1 (5 bases). The V end lost 3 bases, the J end lost 6 bases, and 17 bases lay between the germline ends. Germline CDR1 reads SGHRS; CDR2 reads YFSETQ. This CDR3 is built from 15 residues.

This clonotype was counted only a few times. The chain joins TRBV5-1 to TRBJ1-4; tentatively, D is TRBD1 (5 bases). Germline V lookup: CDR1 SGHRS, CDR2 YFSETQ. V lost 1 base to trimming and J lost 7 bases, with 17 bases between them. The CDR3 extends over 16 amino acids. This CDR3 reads CASSLTSGADSEKLFF. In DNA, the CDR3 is TGCGCCAGCAGCTTGACGTCCGGGGCCGACAGTGAAAAACTGTTTTTT.

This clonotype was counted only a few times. The CDR3 sequence is CAWSVNLREQYF. The DNA of the CDR3 is TGTGCCTGGAGTGTAAACCTCCGAGAGCAGTACTTC. The chain joins TRBV30 to TRBJ2-7; no definite D call. This CDR3 comprises 12 residues. V lost 0 bases to trimming and J lost 7 bases, with 10 bases between them. CDR1 and CDR2 (germline): GTSNPN, SVGIG (reference sequence).

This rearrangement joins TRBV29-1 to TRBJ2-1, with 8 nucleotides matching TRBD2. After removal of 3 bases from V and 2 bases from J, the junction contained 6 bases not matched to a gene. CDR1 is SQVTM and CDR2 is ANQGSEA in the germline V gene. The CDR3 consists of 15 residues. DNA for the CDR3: TGCAGCGTTGAGAATTTCGGGGGGGCCTACAATGAGCAGTTCTTC. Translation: CSVENFGGAYNEQFF.

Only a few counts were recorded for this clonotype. DNA of the CDR3: TGTGCCAGCAGTTCCAATACTCAAGAGACCCAGTACTTC. As protein: CASSSNTQETQYF. The chain combines TRBV12-3 or TRBV12-4 with TRBJ2-5; D gene ambiguous. The CDR3 extends over 13 amino acids. V was shortened by 4 bases and J by 2 bases, with 8 bases between the two germline ends.

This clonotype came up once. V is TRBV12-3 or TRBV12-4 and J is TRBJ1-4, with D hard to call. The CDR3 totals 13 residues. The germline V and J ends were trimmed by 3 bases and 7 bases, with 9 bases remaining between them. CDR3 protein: CASSFADGEKLFF. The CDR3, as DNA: TGTGCCAGCAGTTTCGCGGACGGTGAAAAACTGTTTTTT.

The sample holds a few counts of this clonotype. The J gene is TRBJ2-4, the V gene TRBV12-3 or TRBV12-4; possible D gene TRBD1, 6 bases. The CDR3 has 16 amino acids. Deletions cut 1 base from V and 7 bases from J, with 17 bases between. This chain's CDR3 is CASSLGPDGTRNIQYF. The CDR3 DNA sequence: TGTGCCAGCAGTTTAGGGCCAGACGGGACACGTAACATTCAGTACTTC.

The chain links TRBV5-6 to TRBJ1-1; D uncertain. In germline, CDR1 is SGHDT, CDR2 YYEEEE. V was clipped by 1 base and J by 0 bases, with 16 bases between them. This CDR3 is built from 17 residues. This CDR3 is CASSLLNPARLNTEAFF. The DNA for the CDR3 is TGTGCCAGCAGCTTGTTGAATCCGGCCAGATTGAACACTGAAGCTTTCTTT.

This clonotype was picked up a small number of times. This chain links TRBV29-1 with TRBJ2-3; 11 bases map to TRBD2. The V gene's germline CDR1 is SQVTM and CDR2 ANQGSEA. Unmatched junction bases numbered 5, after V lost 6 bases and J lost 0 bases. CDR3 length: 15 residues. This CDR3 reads CSVAGTSGSTDTQYF. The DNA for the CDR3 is TGCAGCGTAGCCGGGACTAGCGGTAGCACAGATACGCAGTATTTT.

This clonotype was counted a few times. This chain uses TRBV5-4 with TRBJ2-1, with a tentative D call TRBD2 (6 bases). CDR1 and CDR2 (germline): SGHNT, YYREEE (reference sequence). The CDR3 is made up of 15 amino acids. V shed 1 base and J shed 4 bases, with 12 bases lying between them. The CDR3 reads CASSLSVAEYNEQFF. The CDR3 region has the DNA TGTGCCAGCAGCTTGTCCGTAGCGGAATACAATGAGCAGTTCTTC.

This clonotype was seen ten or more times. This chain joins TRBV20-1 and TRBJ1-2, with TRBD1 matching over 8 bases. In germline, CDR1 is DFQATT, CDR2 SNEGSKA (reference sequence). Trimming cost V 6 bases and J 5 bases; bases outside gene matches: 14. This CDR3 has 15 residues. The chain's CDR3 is CSAPDRDSLSYGYTF. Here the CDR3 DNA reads TGCAGTGCCCCGGACAGGGACAGCCTTTCATATGGCTACACCTTC.

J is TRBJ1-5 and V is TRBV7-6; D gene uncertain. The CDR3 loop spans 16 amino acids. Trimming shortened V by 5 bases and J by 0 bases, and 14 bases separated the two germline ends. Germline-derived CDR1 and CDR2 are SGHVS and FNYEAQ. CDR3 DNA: TGTGCCAGCAGCGAAGGAAGCCGGACTAGCAATCAGCCCCAGCATTTT. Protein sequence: CASSEGSRTSNQPQHF.

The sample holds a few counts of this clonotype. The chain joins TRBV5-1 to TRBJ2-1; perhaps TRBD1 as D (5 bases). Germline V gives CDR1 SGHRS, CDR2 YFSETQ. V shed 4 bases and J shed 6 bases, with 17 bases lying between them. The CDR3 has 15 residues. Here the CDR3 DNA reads TGCGCCAGCAGCCCTCCTGAGTCCAGGGTCAATGAGCAGTTCTTC. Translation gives CASSPPESRVNEQFF. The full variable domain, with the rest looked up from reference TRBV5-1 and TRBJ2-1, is KAGVTQTPRYLIKTRGQQVTLSCSPISGHRSVSWYQQTPGQGLQFLFEYFSETQRNKGNFPGRFSGRQFSNSRSEMNVSTLELGDSALYLCASSPPESRVNEQFFGPGTRLTVL.

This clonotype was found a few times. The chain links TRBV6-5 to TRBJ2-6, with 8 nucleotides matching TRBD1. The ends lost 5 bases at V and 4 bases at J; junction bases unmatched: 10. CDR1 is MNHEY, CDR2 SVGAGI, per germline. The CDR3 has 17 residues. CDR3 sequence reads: CASSNGQGRAGANVLTF. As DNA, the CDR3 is TGTGCCAGCAGTAACGGACAGGGAAGAGCCGGGGCCAACGTCCTGACTTTC.

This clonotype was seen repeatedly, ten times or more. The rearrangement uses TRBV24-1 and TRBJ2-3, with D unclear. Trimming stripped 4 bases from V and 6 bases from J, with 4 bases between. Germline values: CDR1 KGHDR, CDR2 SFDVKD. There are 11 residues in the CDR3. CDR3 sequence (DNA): TGTGCCACCAGTGAACGGGATACGCAGTATTTT. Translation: CATSERDTQYF.

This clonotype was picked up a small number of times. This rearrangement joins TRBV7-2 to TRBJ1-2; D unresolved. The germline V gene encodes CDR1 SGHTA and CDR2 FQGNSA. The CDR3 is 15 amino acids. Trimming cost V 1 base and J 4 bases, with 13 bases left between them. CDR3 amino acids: CASSLERGRSYGYTF. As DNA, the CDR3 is TGTGCCAGCAGCTTAGAGCGGGGAAGATCCTATGGCTACACCTTC.

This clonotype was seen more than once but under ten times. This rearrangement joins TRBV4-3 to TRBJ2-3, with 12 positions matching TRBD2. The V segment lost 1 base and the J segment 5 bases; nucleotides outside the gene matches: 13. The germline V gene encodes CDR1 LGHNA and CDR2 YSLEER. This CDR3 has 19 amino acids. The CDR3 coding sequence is TGCGCCAGCAGCCAAGGGCCGAGGCTAGCGGGGGGGCCGCAAGATACGCAGTATTTT. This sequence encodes CASSQGPRLAGGPQDTQYF.

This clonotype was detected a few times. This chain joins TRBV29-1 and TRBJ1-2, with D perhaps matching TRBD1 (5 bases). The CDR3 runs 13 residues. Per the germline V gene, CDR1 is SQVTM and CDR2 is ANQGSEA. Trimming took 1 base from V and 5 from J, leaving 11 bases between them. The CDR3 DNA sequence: TGCAGCGTTGAAGGGGGAGGGGAGTATGGCTACACCTTC. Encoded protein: CSVEGGGEYGYTF. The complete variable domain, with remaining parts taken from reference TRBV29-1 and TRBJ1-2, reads SAVISQKPSRDICQRGTSLTIQCQVDSQVTMMFWYRQQPGQSLTLIATANQGSEATYESGFVIDKFPISRPNLTFSTLTVSNMSPEDSSIYLCSVEGGGEYGYTFGSGTRLTVV.

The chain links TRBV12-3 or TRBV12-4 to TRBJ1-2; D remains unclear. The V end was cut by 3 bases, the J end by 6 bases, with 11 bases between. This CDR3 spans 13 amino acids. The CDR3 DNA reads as TGTGCCAGCAGTTTTTTGTGGGGTGATGGCTACACCTTC. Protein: CASSFLWGDGYTF.

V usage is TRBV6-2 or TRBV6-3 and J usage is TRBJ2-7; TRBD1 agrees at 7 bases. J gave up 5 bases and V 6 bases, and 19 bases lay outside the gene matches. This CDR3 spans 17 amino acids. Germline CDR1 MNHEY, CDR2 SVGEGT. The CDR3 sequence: CASSFVGQAVLGDEQYV. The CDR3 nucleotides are TGTGCCAGCAGCTTTGTCGGACAGGCCGTTCTGGGCGACGAGCAGTACGTC.

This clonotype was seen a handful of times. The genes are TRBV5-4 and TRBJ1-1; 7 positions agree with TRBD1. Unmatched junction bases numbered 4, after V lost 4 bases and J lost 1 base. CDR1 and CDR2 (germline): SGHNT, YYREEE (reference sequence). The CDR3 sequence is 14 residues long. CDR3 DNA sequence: TGTGCCAGCAGCAAAGCAGGGGGGAACACTGAAGCTTTCTTT. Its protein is CASSKAGGNTEAFF.

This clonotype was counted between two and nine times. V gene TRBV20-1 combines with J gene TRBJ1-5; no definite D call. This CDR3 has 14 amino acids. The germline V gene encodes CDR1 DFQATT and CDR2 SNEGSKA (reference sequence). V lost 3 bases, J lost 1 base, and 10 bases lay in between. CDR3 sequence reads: CSASPGGSNQPQHF. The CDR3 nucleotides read TGCAGTGCTAGTCCGGGTGGGAGCAATCAGCCCCAGCATTTT.

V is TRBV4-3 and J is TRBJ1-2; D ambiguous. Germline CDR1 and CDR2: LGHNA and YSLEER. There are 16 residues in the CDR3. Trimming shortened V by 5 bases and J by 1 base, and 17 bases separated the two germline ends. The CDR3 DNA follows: TGCGCCAGCAGCTCCTCGAGCCAGACGTTTAACTATGGCTACACCTTC. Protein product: CASSSSSQTFNYGYTF.

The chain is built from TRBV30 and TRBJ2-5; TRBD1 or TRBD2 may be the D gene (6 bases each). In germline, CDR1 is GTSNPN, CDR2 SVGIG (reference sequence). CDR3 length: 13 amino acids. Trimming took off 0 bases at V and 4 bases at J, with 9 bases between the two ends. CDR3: CAWSVRGAETQYF. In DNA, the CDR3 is TGTGCCTGGAGTGTTAGGGGGGCAGAGACCCAGTACTTC.

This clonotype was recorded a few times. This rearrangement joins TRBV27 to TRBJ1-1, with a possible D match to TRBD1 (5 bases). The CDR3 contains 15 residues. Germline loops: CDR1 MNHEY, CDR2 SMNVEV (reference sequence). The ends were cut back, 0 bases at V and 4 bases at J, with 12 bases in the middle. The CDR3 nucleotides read TGTGCCAGCAGTTTATCGGGGGGGGTAGGCACTGAAGCTTTCTTT. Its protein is CASSLSGGVGTEAFF.